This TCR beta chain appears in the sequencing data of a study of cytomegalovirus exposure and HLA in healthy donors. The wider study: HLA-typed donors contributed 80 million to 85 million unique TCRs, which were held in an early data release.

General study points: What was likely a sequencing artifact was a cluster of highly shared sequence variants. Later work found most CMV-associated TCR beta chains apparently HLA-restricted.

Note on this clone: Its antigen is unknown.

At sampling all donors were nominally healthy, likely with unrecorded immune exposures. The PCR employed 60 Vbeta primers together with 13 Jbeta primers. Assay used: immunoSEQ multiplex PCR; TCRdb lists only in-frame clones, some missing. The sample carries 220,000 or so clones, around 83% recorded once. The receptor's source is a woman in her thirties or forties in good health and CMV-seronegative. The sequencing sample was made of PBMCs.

For the CDR3, the DNA is TGTGCCAGCAGCTTAGGTCTGGGCGGGACCCGAGAGACCCAGTACTTC. Encoded protein: CASSLGLGGTRETQYF. The chain is built from TRBV7-6 and TRBJ2-5, with TRBD2 as a possible D gene (6 bases). The V end lost 1 base, the J end lost 4 bases, and 16 bases lay between the germline ends. This CDR3 is 16 amino acids long. CDR1 and CDR2 (germline): SGHVS, FNYEAQ.